These 25 T cell receptor beta chains came from one sample sequenced in a study of control samples from healthy donors and cancer patients (dated by TCRdb to 2020 to 2021). Library preparation was by the immunoSEQ multiplex PCR assay. Held by TCRdb, this immuneACCESS table contains in-frame sequences only and omits some clones. Under half of the omission traces to an unresolved V gene where checked; the cause of the rest is unknown. A total of 90,000 or so clones appear in this sample, 85% to 90% of them only once. Jointly, the top ten make up roughly a tenth of the sample. Sequencing was performed on PBMCs. The origin of the receptors is a woman between 50 and 59 years old with colorectal cancer.

This chain joins TRBV7-2 and TRBJ1-1; TRBD1 might be the D (5 bases). The CDR3 sequence is 15 residues long. Germline V gene sequence: CDR1 SGHTA, CDR2 FQGNSA. Trimming shortened V by 1 base and J by 1 base, and 10 bases separated the two germline ends. In nucleotides, the CDR3 is TGTGCCAGCAGCTTAGGTATTGGGGCGAACACTGAAGCTTTCTTT. This sequence encodes CASSLGIGANTEAFF.

This sequence joins TRBV27 and TRBJ1-1; no firm D call. The CDR3 runs to 12 residues. The germline CDR1 and CDR2 sequences are MNHEY and SMNVEV (reference sequence). Trimming removed 6 bases at V and 1 base at J, with 6 bases between. CDR3 protein: CASRWGNTEAFF. The CDR3 DNA sequence: TGTGCCAGCAGGTGGGGGAACACTGAAGCTTTCTTT.

This chain links TRBV5-1 with TRBJ1-1, with D unresolved. CDR1 and CDR2 from the germline V gene are SGHRS and YFSETQ. CDR3 length equals 13 residues. Trimming took off 2 bases at V and 1 base at J, with 6 bases between the two ends. CDR3 amino acids: CASSLTENTEAFF. The DNA for the CDR3 is TGCGCCAGCAGCTTAACAGAGAACACTGAAGCTTTCTTT.

V usage is TRBV25-1 and J usage is TRBJ2-1; 8 bases align to TRBD1. This CDR3 comprises 12 residues. V was pared by 7 bases and J by 8 bases, with 4 bases of the junction left unmatched. CDR1 is MGHDK, CDR2 SYGVNS, per germline. CDR3 amino acids: CASTRGRDEQFF. The CDR3 DNA sequence: TGTGCCAGCACCAGGGGGCGAGATGAGCAGTTCTTC. Filled out from reference TRBV25-1 and TRBJ2-1, the complete variable domain reads EADIYQTPRYLVIGTGKKITLECSQTMGHDKMYWYQQDPGMELHLIHYSYGVNSTEKGDLSSESTVSRIRTEHFPLTLESARPSHTSQYLCASTRGRDEQFFGPGTRLTVL.

J is TRBJ2-3 and V is TRBV6-6, with D possibly TRBD1 on 6 matching bases. The V gene's germline CDR1 is MNHNY and CDR2 SVGAGI (reference sequence). CDR3 length equals 13 residues. Trimming left V 10 bases short and J 0 bases short, with 11 bases between. DNA for the CDR3: TGTGCCACCGTACAGGGTAGCACAGATACGCAGTATTTT. Translation: CATVQGSTDTQYF.

The genes are TRBV7-8 and TRBJ1-4; D gene ambiguous. The V end lost 5 bases, the J end lost 4 bases, and 11 bases lay between the germline ends. Germline loops: CDR1 SGHVS, CDR2 FQNEAQ. The CDR3 is 14 amino acids. This CDR3 reads CASSRGRGNEKLFF. CDR3 bases: TGTGCCAGCAGCCGAGGACGGGGTAATGAAAAACTGTTTTTT. Looking up the rest from reference TRBV7-8 and TRBJ1-4 gives the full variable domain: GAGVSQSPRYKVAKRGQDVALRCDPISGHVSLFWYQQALGQGPEFLTYFQNEAQLDKSGLPSDRFFAERPEGSVSTLKIQRTQQEDSAVYLCASSRGRGNEKLFFGSGTQLSVL.

The J gene is TRBJ2-6, the V gene TRBV10-2; TRBD1 agrees at 8 bases. The length of the CDR3 is 17 residues. Germline values: CDR1 WSHSY, CDR2 SAAADI. V was clipped by 6 bases and J by 0 bases; unmatched bases: 7. Here the CDR3 reads CASSDRGFYSGANVLTF. The CDR3 DNA follows: TGCGCCAGCAGCGACAGGGGATTCTACTCTGGGGCCAACGTCCTGACTTTC.

This clone appeared once. This chain connects TRBV10-3 to TRBJ2-2; no definite D call. The CDR3 covers 15 residues. Germline CDR1 is ENHRY and CDR2 is SYGVKD. V was trimmed by 2 bases and J by 5 bases, leaving 12 bases between them. The CDR3 DNA sequence: TGTGCCATCAGTGAGCGGTCGGAAGTAACCGGGGAGCTGTTTTTT. This sequence encodes CAISERSEVTGELFF.

The rearrangement links TRBV19 to TRBJ1-1; D not resolved. Trimming cost V 5 bases and J 1 base, with 8 bases left between them. Germline loops: CDR1 LNHDA, CDR2 SQIVND (reference sequence). The length of the CDR3 is 13 residues. The CDR3 here is CASSEQTNTEAFF. The CDR3 nucleotides are TGTGCCAGTAGTGAGCAGACGAACACTGAAGCTTTCTTT.

This chain uses TRBV28 with TRBJ2-1; 8 bases are a match to TRBD2. Trimming at V came to 6 bases and at J to 4 bases, leaving 8 bases not matched to a gene. Germline assignment: CDR1 MDHEN and CDR2 SYDVKM. The CDR3 runs to 15 residues. CDR3 in amino acids: CASSSGTRLYNEQFF. CDR3 nucleotide sequence: TGTGCCAGCAGCTCCGGGACTAGATTATACAATGAGCAGTTCTTC. The whole variable domain, remainder taken from reference TRBV28 and TRBJ2-1, is DVKVTQSSRYLVKRTGEKVFLECVQDMDHENMFWYRQDPGLGLRLIYFSYDVKMKEKGDIPEGYSVSREKKERFSLILESASTNQTSMYLCASSSGTRLYNEQFFGPGTRLTVL.

The V call is TRBV6-5, the J call TRBJ1-2, with TRBD1 as a possible D gene (6 bases). There are 16 residues in the CDR3. The germline CDR1 and CDR2 sequences are MNHEY and SVGAGI. Deletions cut 0 bases from V and 4 bases from J, with 15 bases between. The CDR3 region is CASSYSTQGLGYGYTF. The CDR3 DNA is TGTGCCAGCAGTTACTCGACCCAGGGGCTTGGCTATGGCTACACCTTC.

The CDR3 spells CAAGARGNTIYF. CDR3 DNA sequence: TGTGCCGCGGGGGCAAGGGGAAACACCATATATTTT. The chain has TRBV19 and TRBJ1-3, with D possibly TRBD1 on 6 matching bases. Trimming pared 11 bases from V and 4 bases from J, leaving 12 bases between. This CDR3 region has 12 residues. Germline CDR1 is LNHDA and CDR2 is SQIVND (reference sequence). Complete variable domain (other parts from reference TRBV19 and TRBJ1-3): DGGITQSPKYLFRKEGQNVTLSCEQNLNHDAMYWYRQDPGQGLRLIYYSQIVNDFQKGDIAEGYSVSREKKESFPLTVTSAQKNPTAFYLCAAGARGNTIYFGEGSWLTVV.

Points on this clone: The same CDR3 arises from other DNA sequences in this sample as well. The rearrangement links TRBV6-5 to TRBJ1-3, with D tentatively TRBD1 (5 bases). Germline V CDR1 and CDR2: MNHEY, SVGAGI. This CDR3 is 14 amino acids long. Trimming removed 3 bases at V and 2 bases at J, with 8 bases between. The CDR3 is CASSYQGTGNTIYF. The CDR3 region has the DNA TGTGCCAGCAGTTATCAGGGTACTGGAAACACCATATATTTT.

This clone has more than one count but fewer than ten. The V and J genes are TRBV2 and TRBJ2-3; no firm D call. V lost 7 bases to trimming and J lost 0 bases, with 14 bases between them. CDR3 length: 15 residues. Germline CDR1 and CDR2: SNHLY and FYNNEI. The CDR3 region has the DNA TGTGCCAGCATCGAAGGTCTCGCGAGCACAGATACGCAGTATTTT. This codes for CASIEGLASTDTQYF.

The rearrangement uses TRBV5-1 and TRBJ1-6; TRBD1 might be the D (5 bases). The germline V gene encodes CDR1 SGHRS and CDR2 YFSETQ. This CDR3 is 15 amino acids long. The ends were cut back, 6 bases at V and 0 bases at J, with 10 bases in the middle. CDR3 bases: TGCGCCAGCACCTTTGACAGCTCCTATAATTCACCCCTCCACTTT. Translation gives CASTFDSSYNSPLHF.

The rearrangement links TRBV6-1 to TRBJ2-1; tentatively, D is TRBD1 (6 bases). The CDR3 is 16 amino acids. V shed 4 bases and J shed 9 bases, with 22 bases lying between them. CDR1 MNHNS and CDR2 SASEGT come from the germline V gene. CDR3 in DNA: TGTGCCAGCAGTGGACAAACCGGGACAACTAATCCTGAGCAGTTCTTC. Translated: CASSGQTGTTNPEQFF.

This clone was picked up one time. V usage is TRBV10-2 and J usage is TRBJ2-3; D might be TRBD2 (6 bases). Germline CDR1 reads WSHSY; CDR2 reads SAAADI. The V gene lost 3 bases and the J gene lost 15 bases, with 13 bases spanning the gap. This CDR3 is built from 11 residues. The CDR3 DNA is TGCGCCAGCAGTGAAGGTCTAGCGTCATATTTT. Its protein product is CASSEGLASYF.

The genes are TRBV27 and TRBJ2-1; TRBD2 matches 12 bases. With 6 bases clipped from V and 7 bases from J, the junction kept 10 bases outside the gene matches. Per germline, CDR1 MNHEY and CDR2 SMNVEV (reference sequence). CDR3 length: 16 amino acids. CDR3 amino acids: CASRYLAGGPFNEQFF. The CDR3 DNA reads TGTGCCAGCAGATACCTAGCGGGGGGGCCTTTTAATGAGCAGTTCTTC.

This clone was seen a few times. The J gene is TRBJ1-2, the V gene TRBV5-5; 10 positions match TRBD1. The CDR3 length is 15 residues. V trimming: 3 bases; J trimming: 7 bases; junction bases outside the gene matches: 9. Looked up from germline, CDR1 is SGHKS and CDR2 is YYEKEE (reference sequence). Here the CDR3 reads CASSSAGQGVFGYTF. DNA of the CDR3: TGTGCCAGCAGCTCAGCCGGACAGGGGGTCTTTGGCTACACCTTC.

The chain employs TRBV20-1 and TRBJ2-1; D gene unclear. Germline CDR1 reads DFQATT; CDR2 reads SNEGSKA (reference sequence). V was cut by 3 bases and J by 8 bases, with 8 bases left in between. This CDR3 contains 11 residues. CDR3 region: CSASMSHEQFF. In nucleotides, the CDR3 is TGCAGTGCTAGTATGAGCCATGAGCAGTTCTTC.

V is TRBV12-5 and J is TRBJ1-1; unclear D gene. The CDR3 spans 12 residues. Germline CDR1 LGHNT, CDR2 FRNRAP. Trimming removed 1 base from V and 10 bases from J, with 10 bases in between. CDR3 loop: CASGLGLLIAFF. DNA for the CDR3: TGTGCTAGTGGTTTGGGACTCCTGATAGCTTTCTTT. The complete variable domain, with remaining parts taken from reference TRBV12-5 and TRBJ1-1, reads DARVTQTPRHKVTEMGQEVTMRCQPILGHNTVFWYRQTMMQGLELLAYFRNRAPLDDSGMPKDRFSAEMPDATLATLKIQPSEPRDSAVYFCASGLGLLIAFFGQGTRLTVV.

This clone has just a few counts. This chain links TRBV5-1 with TRBJ2-6, with D possibly TRBD1 on 6 matching bases. Germline V CDR1 and CDR2: SGHRS, YFSETQ. The CDR3 sequence is 18 residues long. V was cut by 0 bases and J by 4 bases, with 17 bases left in between. CDR3 coding DNA: TGCGCCAGCAGCTTGGCTCCGGGACAAAAGGGCGGGGCCAACGTCCTGACTTTC. This sequence encodes CASSLAPGQKGGANVLTF.

This chain links TRBV28 with TRBJ1-5; 9 bases are shared with TRBD1. This CDR3 comprises 14 residues. Germline V CDR1 and CDR2: MDHEN, SYDVKM. After removal of 5 bases from V and 7 bases from J, the junction contained 6 bases not matched to a gene. CDR3 sequence reads: CASSIPGQGQPQHF. The CDR3 nucleotides are TGTGCCAGCAGTATACCGGGACAGGGACAGCCCCAGCATTTT.

This clone was detected a few times. V gene TRBV5-5 combines with J gene TRBJ1-2; a possible D gene is TRBD1 (6 bases). The germline gives CDR1 SGHKS, CDR2 YYEKEE (reference sequence). V lost 4 bases to trimming and J lost 4 bases, with 17 bases between them. The CDR3 totals 15 residues. This chain's CDR3 is CASSPRDIRIYGYTF. The DNA of the CDR3 is TGTGCCAGCAGCCCCCGGGACATTCGGATCTATGGCTACACCTTC.

The chain combines TRBV6-5 with TRBJ2-3; TRBD2 aligns across 8 bases. Germline trimming cut 2 bases from V and 3 bases from J; bases unmatched to any gene: 7. Germline V gene lookup returns CDR1 MNHEY and CDR2 SVGAGI. CDR3 size: 16 residues. The CDR3 DNA sequence: TGTGCCAGCAGTTACAACACACTAGCGGTAACAGATACGCAGTATTTT. As protein: CASSYNTLAVTDTQYF.